Presented here are 27 T cell receptor beta chains from one specimen sequenced in a study of shared clonotypes between healthy human individuals. Using immunoSEQ multiplex PCR, the repertoire was profiled, and TCRdb retains in-frame clones only, with some absent. The sample records millions of clones, around nine tenths being singletons. The sample taken for sequencing was naive CD4+ T cells sorted from blood. The subset here: CD45RA+ positively selected. The receptors were gathered from a man younger than 35 in good health.

The rearrangement uses TRBV7-9 and TRBJ2-3; D call uncertain. The V and J ends lost 2 bases and 6 bases respectively, with 15 bases between them. Germline-derived CDR1 and CDR2 are SEHNR and FQNEAQ (reference sequence). The CDR3 length is 15 residues. CDR3 region: CASSLKGRSEDTQYF. CDR3 sequence (DNA): TGTGCCAGCAGCTTAAAGGGCAGGTCGGAGGATACGCAGTATTTT.

The DNA for the CDR3 is TGTGCCAGCAGCGACTCTCGGGGGGGCGTCACCGGGGAGCTGTTTTTT. As protein: CASSDSRGGVTGELFF. V gene TRBV5-4 combines with J gene TRBJ2-2, with 8 bases fitting TRBD2. Germline V gene sequence: CDR1 SGHNT, CDR2 YYREEE (reference sequence). The CDR3 is 16 amino acids. V lost 4 bases to trimming and J lost 4 bases; unmatched junction nucleotides: 9.

This clone has only one observation. Other DNA sequences in the sample encode the same CDR3. This chain joins TRBV5-1 and TRBJ2-1; the match to TRBD2 covers 11 bases. The V gene end was trimmed by 1 base and the J gene end by 3 bases; junction bases not matched to a gene: 0. The germline gives CDR1 SGHRS, CDR2 YFSETQ. This CDR3 has 15 amino acids. This CDR3 reads CASSLTSGGYNEQFF. CDR3 DNA: TGCGCCAGCAGCTTGACTAGCGGGGGCTACAATGAGCAGTTCTTC.

This clone showed up just a few times. V usage is TRBV30 and J usage is TRBJ2-3; 7 bases are shared with TRBD2. In germline, CDR1 is GTSNPN, CDR2 SVGIG (reference sequence). Trimming cost V 0 bases and J 7 bases; bases outside gene matches: 7. There are 14 residues in the CDR3. The CDR3 coding sequence is TGTGCCTGGAGTGTATCGGCTAGCGGAAATACGCAGTATTTT. This translates into CAWSVSASGNTQYF.

V gene TRBV6-5 combines with J gene TRBJ1-6; no clear D. Per the germline V gene, CDR1 is MNHEY and CDR2 is SVGAGI. This CDR3 has 16 amino acids. The germline V and J ends were trimmed by 2 bases and 7 bases, with 15 bases remaining between them. The CDR3 region has the DNA TGTGCCAGCAGTTACGAGGCAGCCTCCTCCAATTCACCCCTCCACTTT. Translation: CASSYEAASSNSPLHF.

In the case of this clone: This sample also contains other DNA sequences that code for the same CDR3. CDR3 loop: CASSVGLTETQYF. CDR3 in DNA: TGTGCCAGCAGCGTAGGGCTAACGGAGACCCAGTACTTC. The rearrangement joins TRBV9 to TRBJ2-5; D gene uncertain. The CDR3 extends over 13 amino acids. Deletions cut 0 bases from V and 5 bases from J, with 8 bases between. Germline CDR1 SGDLS, CDR2 YYNGEE.

The chain is built from TRBV30 and TRBJ2-5; D is unresolved. The CDR3 sequence is 13 residues long. Germline V gene sequence: CDR1 GTSNPN, CDR2 SVGIG (reference sequence). Trimming removed 4 bases at V and 1 base at J, with 10 bases between. CDR3 region: CAWNRLTQETQYF. The CDR3 DNA follows: TGTGCCTGGAACCGTCTGACCCAAGAGACCCAGTACTTC.

The chain joins TRBV5-6 to TRBJ1-5; possible D gene TRBD1, 5 bases. CDR1 and CDR2 from the germline V gene are SGHDT and YYEEEE. Trimming left V 6 bases short and J 7 bases short, with 20 bases between. This CDR3 is 15 amino acids long. CDR3 coding DNA: TGTGCCAGCACCCGGGGCCGAGGGTCTGGACAGCCCCAGCATTTT. Protein: CASTRGRGSGQPQHF.

The chain recombines TRBV5-1 with TRBJ2-5; tentatively, D is TRBD2 (6 bases). This CDR3 spans 16 amino acids. In germline, CDR1 is SGHRS, CDR2 YFSETQ. V dropped 0 bases and J dropped 5 bases, with 17 bases sitting between them. In DNA form, the CDR3 reads TGCGCCAGCAGCTTGGTCGGGGGAGAAGTACGCGAGACCCAGTACTTC. Its protein is CASSLVGGEVRETQYF.

The V gene is TRBV7-2, the J gene TRBJ2-1; 7 positions agree with TRBD2. Germline V CDR1 and CDR2: SGHTA, FQGNSA. Unmatched junction bases numbered 11, after V lost 5 bases and J lost 4 bases. The CDR3 sequence is 16 residues long. The CDR3 region has the DNA TGTGCCAGCAGCCTCACATGGGCTAGCGGATACAATGAGCAGTTCTTC. The encoded protein is CASSLTWASGYNEQFF.

V is TRBV21-1 and J is TRBJ1-5; the D call in the table, TRBD1, was not verified against the DNA. TRBV21-1 is given as a pseudogene. The CDR3 is 18 amino acids. CDR3 sequence (DNA): TGTGCCAGCAGCAAAAGGGGCCCCCGCAAGCTTTACTTTCAGCCCCAGCATTTT. Residues: CASSKRGPRKLYFQPQHF.

This chain connects TRBV9 to TRBJ2-4, with 7 bases aligning to TRBD2. After removal of 2 bases from V and 6 bases from J, the junction contained 5 bases not matched to a gene. This CDR3 is built from 14 residues. From germline, CDR1 is SGDLS and CDR2 YYNGEE. In DNA form, the CDR3 reads TGTGCCAGCAGCGTGCGGGACTACCCAAACATTCAGTACTTC. Encoded protein: CASSVRDYPNIQYF.

This chain joins TRBV5-8 and TRBJ1-5; 9 nucleotides match TRBD1. V lost 3 bases, J lost 4 bases, and 8 bases stayed unmatched. The germline V gene has CDR1 SGHTS and CDR2 YDEGEE. CDR3 length: 16 amino acids. CDR3 region: CASSSHRDRVNQPQHF. For the CDR3, the DNA is TGTGCCAGCAGCTCTCACCGGGACAGGGTTAATCAGCCCCAGCATTTT.

Remarks on this clone: Other DNA sequences from this sample encode an identical CDR3 as well. This chain joins TRBV10-3 and TRBJ2-3; D possibly corresponds to TRBD1 (6 bases). The CDR3 has 14 residues. CDR1 is ENHRY and CDR2 is SYGVKD in the germline V gene. V was pared by 3 bases and J by 1 base, with 8 bases between. As DNA, the CDR3 is TGTGCCATCAGTGAAGGGGGTGGCACAGATACGCAGTATTTT. Translation: CAISEGGGTDTQYF.

The J gene is TRBJ1-1, the V gene TRBV5-1; 9 bases match TRBD1. This CDR3 has 16 residues. After removal of 4 bases from V and 1 base from J, the junction contained 8 bases not matched to a gene. Germline V gives CDR1 SGHRS, CDR2 YFSETQ. CDR3 nucleotides: TGCGCCAGCAGCAACGGACAGGGGAAAAGGAACACTGAAGCTTTCTTT. Its protein product is CASSNGQGKRNTEAFF.

In its sample, this clone was seen a few times. The chain carries TRBV9 and TRBJ2-1; TRBD1 might be the D (5 bases). The germline gives CDR1 SGDLS, CDR2 YYNGEE. The CDR3 runs to 12 residues. Trimming stripped 4 bases from V and 8 bases from J, with 10 bases between. The CDR3 coding sequence is TGTGCCAGCAGCCAGGGAACCTATGAGCAGTTCTTC. It encodes CASSQGTYEQFF.

To note about this clone: This sample also contains other DNA sequences that code for the same CDR3. The chain joins TRBV10-3 to TRBJ2-5, with 7 bases identical to TRBD1. Germline V gives CDR1 ENHRY, CDR2 SYGVKD. CDR3 length equals 13 residues. Losses at the gene ends were 4 bases for V and 5 bases for J; bases not matched to a gene: 4. The CDR3 loop reads CAISVGRGETQYF. The CDR3 nucleotides read TGTGCCATCAGTGTAGGCAGGGGGGAGACCCAGTACTTC.

The genes are TRBV7-2 and TRBJ1-4; a weak D match, TRBD1 (6 bases). The germline gives CDR1 SGHTA, CDR2 FQGNSA. The V gene lost 5 bases and the J gene lost 7 bases, with 14 bases spanning the gap. This CDR3 is built from 14 residues. The DNA for the CDR3 is TGTGCCAGCAGCCTGGGGGGGGGCGTTGAAAAACTGTTTTTT. Its translation: CASSLGGGVEKLFF.

This clone was picked up one time. Other DNA sequences within the sample encode an identical CDR3. The J gene is TRBJ2-7, the V gene TRBV18, with D maybe TRBD1 (6 bases). With 1 base removed from V and 3 bases from J, the gap between germline ends came to 7 bases. Looked up from germline, CDR1 is KGHSH and CDR2 is LQKENI. CDR3 length equals 13 residues. The CDR3 DNA sequence: TGTGCCAGCTCACCACAAGGGGGCTACGAGCAGTACTTC. It codes for CASSPQGGYEQYF. Full variable domain (missing parts from reference TRBV18 and TRBJ2-7): NAGVMQNPRHLVRRRGQEARLRCSPMKGHSHVYWYRQLPEEGLKFMVYLQKENIIDESGMPKERFSAEFPKEGPSILRIQQVVRGDSAAYFCASSPQGGYEQYFGPGTRLTVT.

The rearrangement links TRBV11-3 to TRBJ2-5; TRBD2 might be the D (5 bases). The CDR3 extends over 15 amino acids. The germline CDR1 and CDR2 sequences are SGHNT and YENEEA. Trimming stripped 3 bases from V and 2 bases from J, with 13 bases between. The CDR3 sequence is CASSLRGHRQETQYF. Here the CDR3 DNA reads TGTGCCAGCAGCTTGAGAGGGCATCGTCAAGAGACCCAGTACTTC.

Details on this clone: Other DNA sequences of this sample code for an identical CDR3. J is TRBJ2-5 and V is TRBV18; D is ambiguous. The CDR3 covers 13 residues. The ends were cut back, 3 bases at V and 2 bases at J, with 7 bases in the middle. Germline CDR1 and CDR2: KGHSH and LQKENI. The CDR3 DNA reads TGTGCCAGCTCACCGAGGTTGCAAGAGACCCAGTACTTC. Protein: CASSPRLQETQYF.

The chain employs TRBV11-2 and TRBJ2-2, with a weak D call TRBD1 (6 bases). CDR1 is SGHAT, CDR2 FQNNGV, per germline. This CDR3 region has 15 residues. V lost 5 bases and J lost 2, with 12 bases in between. The CDR3 reads CASSVTGTNTGELFF. Here the CDR3 DNA reads TGTGCCAGCAGCGTCACCGGGACAAACACCGGGGAGCTGTTTTTT.

The chain employs TRBV5-1 and TRBJ1-3; D not resolved. The CDR3 is made up of 16 amino acids. The V and J ends lost 4 bases and 1 base respectively, with 15 bases between them. Looked up from germline, CDR1 is SGHRS and CDR2 is YFSETQ. The CDR3 region is CASSPDEGRSGNTIYF. The CDR3 nucleotides read TGCGCCAGCAGCCCCGACGAAGGGAGGTCTGGAAACACCATATATTTT.

The chain is built from TRBV9 and TRBJ1-1, with TRBD1 matching 8 bases. The CDR3 extends over 15 amino acids. Trimming cost V 2 bases and J 1 base; bases outside gene matches: 4. Germline CDR1 is SGDLS and CDR2 is YYNGEE. CDR3 nucleotide sequence: TGTGCCAGCAGCGTCTATGGGACAGGGAACACTGAAGCTTTCTTT. It codes for CASSVYGTGNTEAFF.

This clone was observed once. The CDR3 DNA reads TGCGCCAGCAGCTTGGAATGGGAAGGCGGCGGGGAGCTGTTTTTT. Translating gives CASSLEWEGGGELFF. This chain uses TRBV5-1 with TRBJ2-2, with D hard to call. Per germline, CDR1 SGHRS and CDR2 YFSETQ. Trimming pared 0 bases from V and 7 bases from J, leaving 13 bases between. The CDR3 totals 15 residues.

V is TRBV6-1 and J is TRBJ1-6, with D unresolved. Germline V gene data show CDR1 as MNHNS and CDR2 as SASEGT. Trimming left V 2 bases short and J 14 bases short, with 19 bases between. This CDR3 has 15 residues. For the CDR3, the DNA is TGTGCCAGCAGTGAAACAACCGGGCCCAGGCAAACCCTCCACTTT. Its translation: CASSETTGPRQTLHF.

The rearrangement links TRBV7-8 to TRBJ2-3; TRBD2 matches at 10 bases. V lost 5 bases and J lost 4; bases outside the gene matches: 21. In germline, CDR1 is SGHVS, CDR2 FQNEAQ. The CDR3 has 20 residues. The CDR3 nucleotides are TGTGCCAGCAGCCCCCGACCTGTAGCGGGGGGCGCTCCGGGGGCAGATACGCAGTATTTT. It codes for CASSPRPVAGGAPGADTQYF.